The 8 T cell receptor beta chains given below trace back to one sample, sequenced in a study of blood T cell repertoires in COVID-19. Measured with immunoSEQ multiplex PCR; TCRdb has only the in-frame clones, and not every one. The table includes about 130,000 clones, approximately 88% detected once. The sequenced sample was peripheral blood. The source is a middle-aged man with acute or convalescent COVID-19.

The chain uses TRBV13 and TRBJ2-7; weak D call: TRBD1 (5 bases). The V end was cut by 5 bases, the J end by 6 bases, with 20 bases between. Germline CDR1 reads PRHDT; CDR2 reads FYEKMQ (reference sequence). The CDR3 consists of 15 residues. CDR3 in DNA: TGTGCCAGCAGCAAGGGTGACGTGGGGCCAATCGAGCAGTACTTC. Its translation is CASSKGDVGPIEQYF.

The chain couples TRBV11-2 to TRBJ1-1; a possible D gene is TRBD1 (5 bases). Looked up from germline, CDR1 is SGHAT and CDR2 is FQNNGV. The V gene lost 0 bases and the J gene lost 4 bases, with 12 bases spanning the gap. CDR3 length: 15 amino acids. DNA of the CDR3: TGTGCCAGCAGCTTAGACACGACCCAGGGCACTGAAGCTTTCTTT. This gives the protein CASSLDTTQGTEAFF.

This clone is a singleton in its sample. The chain joins TRBV28 to TRBJ2-7, with 8 nucleotides matching TRBD1. The CDR3 extends over 16 amino acids. The germline CDR1 and CDR2 sequences are MDHEN and SYDVKM. V lost 5 bases, J lost 1 base, and 10 bases stayed unmatched. The CDR3 DNA sequence: TGTGCCAGCAGTCAGCGACAGGGGTTTAGTTCCTACGAGCAGTACTTC. This gives the protein CASSQRQGFSSYEQYF.

The chain employs TRBV9 and TRBJ1-5; no definite D call. This CDR3 contains 13 residues. V lost 1 base, J lost 2 bases, and 4 bases lay in between. From germline, CDR1 is SGDLS and CDR2 YYNGEE. The CDR3 bases are TGTGCCAGCAGCGTAATAGGCAATCAGCCCCAGCATTTT. This encodes CASSVIGNQPQHF.

The J gene is TRBJ1-5, the V gene TRBV7-2, with 7 bases identical to TRBD1. After removal of 1 base from V and 4 bases from J, the junction contained 4 bases not matched to a gene. Germline assignment: CDR1 SGHTA and CDR2 FQGNSA. The CDR3 length is 15 residues. The CDR3 loop reads CASSLGTGQNQPQHF. DNA of the CDR3: TGTGCCAGCAGCTTAGGGACGGGACAGAATCAGCCCCAGCATTTT.

This clone was picked up a small number of times. The V and J genes are TRBV6-5 and TRBJ2-1, with TRBD2 identical over 14 bases. J was trimmed by 10 bases and V by 8 bases; bases with no gene match: 7. There are 14 residues in the CDR3. Germline-derived CDR1 and CDR2 are MNHEY and SVGAGI. Here the CDR3 reads CASGGLAGGNEQFF. CDR3 DNA: TGTGCCAGCGGCGGACTAGCGGGGGGTAACGAGCAGTTCTTC.

This clone has just a few counts. The CDR3 loop is CASSYSPGSGNTIYF. CDR3 DNA sequence: TGTGCCAGCAGTTACTCCCCAGGGTCCGGAAACACCATATATTTT. The gene calls are TRBV6-5 and TRBJ1-3; D is perhaps TRBD1 (5 bases). Per germline, CDR1 MNHEY and CDR2 SVGAGI. Trimming removed 0 bases from V and 4 bases from J, with 10 bases in between. This CDR3 comprises 15 residues.

This clone was recorded only once. V usage is TRBV7-2 and J usage is TRBJ1-3, with D possibly matching TRBD1 (5 bases). This CDR3 has 16 amino acids. In germline, CDR1 is SGHTA, CDR2 FQGNSA. V was clipped by 6 bases and J by 2 bases, with 17 bases between them. Written as DNA, the CDR3 is TGTGCCAGCAGTCCAATGCGGGGCGGTGCTGGAAACACCATATATTTT. Its protein is CASSPMRGGAGNTIYF.